This T cell receptor (beta chain) was identified during a study of Ad26.COV2.S vaccination and SARS-CoV-2 variants. The wider study: Donor got 5x10^10 or 1x10^11 viral particles of Ad26.COV2.S. Study results and limitations: Substantial post-vaccination breadth of spike-specific CD8+ and CD4+ T cell responses was reported. The TCR breadth and depth analyses may have understated or missed part of the total T cell responses.

Germline CDR1 and CDR2: MDHEN and SYDVKM. The CDR3 sequence is 13 residues long. Germline trimming cut 10 bases from V and 4 bases from J; bases unmatched to any gene: 9. Treatment noted: 19 received Ad26.COV2.S at low or high dose, single or two shots; roughly 5 received placebo; per-sample allocation not given. Sampling was performed 63 days after the first vaccine or placebo injection. About this clone itself: What it recognizes is unknown.

Libraries were prepared by immunoSEQ multiplex PCR; TCRdb keeps only in-frame clonotypes and omits some of them. The sample carries some 290,000 clones, 70% to 90% recorded once. The chain uses TRBV28 and TRBJ2-7; 8 nucleotides agree with TRBD1. The starting material was peripheral blood, obtained in a trial of Ad26.COV2.S vaccine versus placebo. The source of this sequence is a person aged 18-65 years who received the Ad26.COV2.S COVID-19 vaccine or a placebo. CDR3 DNA: TGTGCCACCGGTTGGACAGGGCGATACGAGCAGTACTTC. This translates into CATGWTGRYEQYF.